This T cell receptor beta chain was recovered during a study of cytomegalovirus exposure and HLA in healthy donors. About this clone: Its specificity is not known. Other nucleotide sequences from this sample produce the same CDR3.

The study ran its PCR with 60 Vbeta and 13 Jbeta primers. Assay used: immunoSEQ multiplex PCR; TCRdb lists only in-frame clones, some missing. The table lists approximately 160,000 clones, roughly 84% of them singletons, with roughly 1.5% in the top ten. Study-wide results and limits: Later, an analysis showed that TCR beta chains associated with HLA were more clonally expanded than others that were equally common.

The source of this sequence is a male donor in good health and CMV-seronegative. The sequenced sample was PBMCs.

The CDR3 bases are TGTGCCAGCAGTGAAAGGGGGCAGGGTTTATTTCGGGGCTACACCTTC. Translated: CASSERGQGLFRGYTF. This chain joins TRBV6-1 and TRBJ1-2; 7 bases fit TRBD1. The V gene's germline CDR1 is MNHNS and CDR2 SASEGT. Trimming took 2 bases from V and 8 from J; bases not matched to a gene: 14. The CDR3 totals 16 residues.